This T cell receptor beta chain came from a study of cytomegalovirus exposure and HLA in healthy donors. This clone was seen once. Vbeta (60) and Jbeta (13) primers were used in the PCR. Generated by immunoSEQ multiplex PCR, the TCRdb table keeps only in-frame clones and is missing some. The top ten clones hold 1.7% of a sample with fewer than 250,000 clones, 83% of them seen once. The CDR3 totals 14 residues. The germline V gene encodes CDR1 KGHSH and CDR2 LQKENI. V lost 3 bases and J lost 1, with 9 bases in between. Sequenced input: PBMCs. The chain employs TRBV18 and TRBJ1-2; maybe TRBD1 (6 bases). This sequence originates from a man aged 35 to 55 in good health and CMV-seropositive. The CDR3, as DNA: TGTGCCAGCTCACCGACAGGAGTTAACTATGGCTACACCTTC. Protein sequence: CASSPTGVNYGYTF.